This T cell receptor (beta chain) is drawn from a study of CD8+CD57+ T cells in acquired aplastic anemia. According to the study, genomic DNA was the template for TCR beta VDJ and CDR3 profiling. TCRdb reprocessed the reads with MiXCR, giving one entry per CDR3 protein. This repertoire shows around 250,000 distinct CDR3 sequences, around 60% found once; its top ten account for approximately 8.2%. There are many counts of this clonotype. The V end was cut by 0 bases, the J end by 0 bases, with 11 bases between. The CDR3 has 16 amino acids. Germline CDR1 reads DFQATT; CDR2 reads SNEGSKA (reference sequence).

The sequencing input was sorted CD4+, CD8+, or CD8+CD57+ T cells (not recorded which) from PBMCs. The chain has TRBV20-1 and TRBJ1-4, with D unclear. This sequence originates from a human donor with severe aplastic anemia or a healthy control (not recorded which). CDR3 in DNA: TGCAGTGCTAGAGATCTCGCCCAGACAACTAATGAAAAACTGTTTTTT. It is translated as CSARDLAQTTNEKLFF.